Listed below are T cell receptor beta chains from one sample, sequenced in a study of T-cell reconstitution after alpha-beta-depleted transplantation in children. Each CDR3 protein is one row after TCRdb ran MiXCR on the PCR reads. The sample contains about 590,000 distinct CDR3 sequences, roughly 13% of which appear only once. Sequences were derived from PBMCs, mostly from graft donor cells, sampled 360 days after TCRalphabeta/CD19-depleted stem cell transplant. The origin of the receptors is a male patient younger than 18 who had a stem cell transplant for acute myeloid leukemia, so the T cells may come from the graft donor. CDR3s include the opening cysteine and the closing phenylalanine or tryptophan. A D gene is named only where the DNA matches it firmly. Part of the rows lack a size; the others show once, few, many or a class for expanded clones.

clone size: -
J gene: TRBJ2-1
V gene: TRBV4-3
D gene: TRBD2
CDR3 DNA: TGCGCCAGCAGCCAAGAAAGCGGGAGGGCCTACAATGAGCAGTTCTTC
CDR3 protein: CASSQESGRAYNEQFF

clone size: -
J gene: TRBJ2-5
V gene: TRBV6-2/TRBV6-3
D gene: -
CDR3 DNA: TGTGCCAGCAGTTACGGTCGGGCTCTTCAAGAGACCCAGTACTTC
CDR3 protein: CASSYGRALQETQYF

clone size: -
J gene: TRBJ2-2
V gene: TRBV20-1
D gene: TRBD2
CDR3 DNA: TGCAGTGCTAGATTAGCGGGAGAAAAATCGACCGGGGAGCTGTTTTTT
CDR3 protein: CSARLAGEKSTGELFF

clone size: few
J gene: TRBJ2-2
V gene: TRBV20-1
D gene: TRBD2
CDR3 DNA: TGCAGTGCTGATCGACTAGCGGGAGGGCCGAACACCGGGGAGCTGTTTTTT
CDR3 protein: CSADRLAGGPNTGELFF

clone size: many
J gene: TRBJ2-4
V gene: TRBV28
D gene: TRBD2
CDR3 DNA: TGTGCCAGCAGCATGGGGAGGGCGCAGGACATTCAGTACTTC
CDR3 protein: CASSMGRAQDIQYF

clone size: -
J gene: TRBJ2-7
V gene: TRBV20-1
D gene: TRBD1
CDR3 DNA: TGCAGTGCCCCTGGACAGGGTGACTACGAGCAGTACTTC
CDR3 protein: CSAPGQGDYEQYF

clone size: -
J gene: TRBJ1-6
V gene: TRBV4-3
D gene: TRBD1
CDR3 DNA: TGCGCCAGCAGCCAAGCACAGGGGGCTGATAATTCACCCCTCCACTTT
CDR3 protein: CASSQAQGADNSPLHF

clone size: -
J gene: TRBJ2-5
V gene: TRBV29-1
D gene: -
CDR3 DNA: TGCAGCGTAACCACTTGGGACTCGGCCGGGAAGACCCAGTACTTC
CDR3 protein: CSVTTWDSAGKTQYF

clone size: -
J gene: TRBJ2-2
V gene: TRBV29-1
D gene: -
CDR3 DNA: TGCAGCGTTGAAGGCCGGCGTGGTACCGGGGAGCTGTTTTTT
CDR3 protein: CSVEGRRGTGELFF

clone size: -
J gene: TRBJ1-1
V gene: TRBV29-1
D gene: TRBD1
CDR3 DNA: TGCAGCGCAACCGGGACAGGGGCGACGAACACTGAAGCTTTCTTT
CDR3 protein: CSATGTGATNTEAFF

clone size: -
J gene: TRBJ2-7
V gene: TRBV6-2/TRBV6-3
D gene: -
CDR3 DNA: TGTGCCAGCAGTTACCGGGGGACACCAAGCTCCTACGAGCAGTACTTC
CDR3 protein: CASSYRGTPSSYEQYF

clone size: -
J gene: TRBJ2-2
V gene: TRBV7-3
D gene: TRBD2
CDR3 DNA: TGTGCCAGCAGCCTCACGCTAGCGGGAGGGCCGGGCACCGGGGAGCTGTTTTTT
CDR3 protein: CASSLTLAGGPGTGELFF

clone size: many
J gene: TRBJ2-5
V gene: TRBV20-1
D gene: -
CDR3 DNA: TGCAGTGCTAGGGTTCCCTTCCCAGACGAGACCCAGTACTTC
CDR3 protein: CSARVPFPDETQYF

clone size: -
J gene: TRBJ2-4
V gene: TRBV4-3
D gene: TRBD2
CDR3 DNA: TGCGCCAGCAGCCAAGATATTTTTGGACTAGCGGGAGTGCGCATTCAGTACTTC
CDR3 protein: CASSQDIFGLAGVRIQYF

clone size: few
J gene: TRBJ2-3
V gene: TRBV11-2
D gene: TRBD2
CDR3 DNA: TGTGCCAGCAGCTTAGATCGGGGGGGCAGGGGAGTGTCAGATACGCAGTATTTT
CDR3 protein: CASSLDRGGRGVSDTQYF

clone size: few
J gene: TRBJ2-1
V gene: TRBV20-1
D gene: TRBD2
CDR3 DNA: TGCAGTGCTAGAGATGCAGCGGGAGCATACAATGAGCAGTTCTTC
CDR3 protein: CSARDAAGAYNEQFF

clone size: few
J gene: TRBJ2-7
V gene: TRBV24-1
D gene: -
CDR3 DNA: TGTGCCACCAGTGATATGCGGGACGTACCTATTTGGGAGCAGTACTTC
CDR3 protein: CATSDMRDVPIWEQYF

clone size: -
J gene: TRBJ2-7
V gene: TRBV12-3/TRBV12-4
D gene: TRBD2
CDR3 DNA: TGTGCCAGCAGTTTTGACCTAGCGGGTGGCGAGCAGTACTTC
CDR3 protein: CASSFDLAGGEQYF